This TCR beta chain appears in the sequencing data of a study of vaccination effects on CD4 cells after COVID-19. Subsequent to a culture period of about ten days, CD4+ T cells were isolated. Either the mRNA-1273 or the BNT162b2 vaccine was given to participants as two doses. Both day 3 and day 7 saw half the medium replaced with IL-2 medium. Sequencing was performed with immunoSEQ multiplex PCR; in TCRdb, only in-frame clones are kept and a portion is missing. The table records some 66,000 clones, roughly four fifths of them present only once. V was clipped by 4 bases and J by 0 bases; unmatched bases: 8. Per germline, CDR1 SGHRS and CDR2 YFSETQ. The CDR3 loop spans 16 amino acids. Concerning this clone itself: Its antigen is not known.

V and J are TRBV5-1 and TRBJ2-3; 7 bases agree with TRBD1. This clonotype was obtained from a human donor who received a COVID-19 vaccine. Sequences were derived from CD4+ T cells from PBMCs cultured without peptide, sampled after COVID-19 vaccination. The DNA for the CDR3 is TGCGCCAGCAGCCTAGGACAGGCTATAAGCACAGATACGCAGTATTTT. It encodes CASSLGQAISTDTQYF.